A single sample gave rise to the 10 T cell receptor beta chains below, sequenced in a study of Graves' ophthalmopathy and Graves' hyperthyroidism (dated by TCRdb to about 2018). The instrument was an Illumina HiSeq 2000. For repertoire sequencing, TCR beta CDR3 regions were amplified from RNA transcripts. A first-round RT-PCR used HTBI primers with the Qiagen OneStep RT-PCR kit, followed by a second-round multiplex PCR, size selection and purification. TCRdb itself trimmed the public reads at Q25 with fastp, ran MiXCR and retained productive beta chains. Records with the same CDR3 protein are collapsed into one entry carrying the most frequent genes and DNA. The sample has more than 1,000,000 distinct CDR3 sequences on record, less than 45% of them singletons. The ten most abundant clones make up 11% of the sample. The sample was peripheral blood or thyroid tissue (not recorded which). The receptors were gathered from an adult man with Graves' hyperthyroidism.

The chain uses TRBV7-9 and TRBJ1-2; D not resolved. CDR1 and CDR2 (germline): SEHNR, FQNEAQ (reference sequence). Trimming cost V 11 bases and J 8 bases, with 18 bases left between them. The CDR3 totals 12 residues. As DNA, the CDR3 is TGTGCCGAGGGTTCGGTTGGCTACGGCTACACCTTC. Protein product: CAEGSVGYGYTF.

This clonotype showed up many times. In nucleotides, the CDR3 is TGTGCCATCAGGGGACAGGGAGAAGAGACCCAGTACTTC. This translates into CAIRGQGEETQYF. The rearrangement joins TRBV10-3 to TRBJ2-5; 9 bases match TRBD1. The CDR3 spans 13 residues. Germline V gene sequence: CDR1 ENHRY, CDR2 SYGVKD. V was pared by 6 bases and J by 3 bases, with 2 bases of the junction left unmatched.

This clonotype was counted ten times or more. This sequence joins TRBV9 and TRBJ2-2; D may be TRBD2 (5 bases). This CDR3 contains 10 residues. Germline V CDR1 and CDR2: SGDLS, YYNGEE. Trimming removed 7 bases at V and 7 bases at J, with 5 bases between. Here the CDR3 reads CASGSGELFF. CDR3 coding DNA: TGTGCCAGCGGGAGCGGGGAGCTGTTTTTT.

This chain uses TRBV7-3 with TRBJ2-7, with TRBD1 identical over 8 bases. The CDR3 loop spans 14 amino acids. The germline CDR1 and CDR2 sequences are SGHTA and FQGTGA. V dropped 8 bases and J dropped 3; count of bases not matched to a gene: 9. The chain's CDR3 is CASFGQGQDYEQYF. In DNA, the CDR3 is TGTGCCAGCTTTGGACAGGGACAGGACTACGAGCAGTACTTC.

This clonotype was seen only a few times. The chain uses TRBV5-4 and TRBJ2-5; D is ambiguous. This CDR3 has 15 residues. Germline lookup yields CDR1 SGHNT and CDR2 YYREEE (reference sequence). Trimming left V 4 bases short and J 2 bases short, with 15 bases between. CDR3 coding DNA: TGTGCCAGCAGCCGAGTACCGAAAACGCAAGAGACCCAGTACTTC. Its protein is CASSRVPKTQETQYF.

Ten or more counts support this clonotype. This chain connects TRBV9 to TRBJ2-6; weak D call: TRBD2 (5 bases). CDR1 and CDR2 from the germline V gene are SGDLS and YYNGEE. V lost 0 bases and J 2 bases, leaving 6 bases between the germline ends. This CDR3 comprises 15 residues. CDR3 sequence reads: CASSVAGAGANVLTF. The CDR3 nucleotides read TGTGCCAGCAGCGTAGCCGGGGCTGGGGCCAACGTCCTGACTTTC. The whole variable domain, remainder taken from reference TRBV9 and TRBJ2-6, is DSGVTQTPKHLITATGQRVTLRCSPRSGDLSVYWYQQSLDQGLQFLIQYYNGEERAKGNILERFSAQQFPDLHSELNLSSLELGDSALYFCASSVAGAGANVLTFGAGSRLTVL.

Many counts were recorded for this clonotype. V usage is TRBV4-1 and J usage is TRBJ2-7, with no clear D. Trimming pared 4 bases from V and 3 bases from J, leaving 10 bases between. CDR1 is MGHRA, CDR2 YSYEKL, per germline. The CDR3 contains 13 residues. This CDR3 reads CASSLRVNYEQYF. The DNA for the CDR3 is TGCGCCAGCAGCCTCCGGGTCAACTACGAGCAGTACTTC.

The sample holds many counts of this clonotype. The rearrangement uses TRBV12-3 or TRBV12-4 and TRBJ1-1; D is perhaps TRBD1 (6 bases). CDR3 length equals 14 residues. V dropped 6 bases and J dropped 2 bases, with 13 bases sitting between them. The CDR3 is CASRNDRSNTEAFF. As DNA, the CDR3 is TGTGCCAGCAGAAACGACAGGAGTAACACTGAAGCTTTCTTT.

The V gene is TRBV7-9, the J gene TRBJ2-5; 7 bases line up with TRBD2. The J call is uncertain, as TRBJ2-7 better fits the DNA end. Germline V CDR1 and CDR2: SEHNR, FQNEAQ (reference sequence). The CDR3 contains 14 residues. As DNA, the CDR3 is TGTGCCAGCAGCCAACATGCCAGCGGGACCGAGCAGTACTTC. Its translation is CASSQHASGTEQYF.

The chain carries TRBV3-1 and TRBJ2-7, with D possibly called TRBD1 or TRBD2 (5 bases each). The germline V gene has CDR1 LGHDT and CDR2 YNNKEL (reference sequence). Trimming took 3 bases from V and 2 from J, leaving 11 bases between them. The CDR3 length is 14 residues. The CDR3, as DNA: TGTGCCAGCAGCCACGGGGACGGTCCCTACGAGCAGTACTTC. This translates into CASSHGDGPYEQYF.